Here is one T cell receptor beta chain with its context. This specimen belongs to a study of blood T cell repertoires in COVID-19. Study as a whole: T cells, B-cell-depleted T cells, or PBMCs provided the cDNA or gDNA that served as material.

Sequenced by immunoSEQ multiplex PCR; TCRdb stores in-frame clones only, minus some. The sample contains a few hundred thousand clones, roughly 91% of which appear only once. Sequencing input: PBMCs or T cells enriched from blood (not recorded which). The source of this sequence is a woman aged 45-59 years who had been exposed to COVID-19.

CDR3 residues: CASSLEERLAKNIQYF. CDR3 nucleotide sequence: TGCGCCAGCAGCTTGGAGGAGAGATTAGCCAAAAACATTCAGTACTTC. The chain has TRBV5-1 and TRBJ2-4, with D unclear. This CDR3 spans 16 amino acids. In germline, CDR1 is SGHRS, CDR2 YFSETQ. Trimming pared 0 bases from V and 0 bases from J, leaving 10 bases between.